This TCR beta chain was captured by sequencing in a study of sequential checkpoint blockade in melanoma. Study-level background: Randomization was 1:1 between first-line nivolumab→ipilimumab and ipilimumab→nivolumab.

As for treatment: randomized to nivolumab then ipilimumab (arm A) or the reverse (arm B). Patients had received no earlier DNA-damaging chemotherapy. Profiled with immunoSEQ multiplex PCR; TCRdb holds only in-frame clones, not every one. This table holds about 17,000 clones, around 69% found once. This clone was seen more than once but under ten times. The germline V and J ends were trimmed by 7 bases and 0 bases, with 10 bases remaining between them. The germline CDR1 and CDR2 sequences are SGHVS and FQNEAQ. This CDR3 is built from 15 residues. J is TRBJ2-6 and V is TRBV7-8, with a weak D call TRBD1 (5 bases). The receptor was isolated from a human donor with melanoma. The sequencing here drew on CD8+ T cells sorted from blood (inferred from file names), taken from a patient given nivolumab and ipilimumab in sequence. For the CDR3, the DNA is TGTGCCAGCACCGAAGGGGCCTCTGGGGCCAACGTCCTGACTTTC. This gives the protein CASTEGASGANVLTF.